This passage covers 32 T cell receptor beta chains from one sample sequenced in a study of blood T cell repertoires in COVID-19. Clones were sequenced by immunoSEQ multiplex PCR, and TCRdb holds only the in-frame ones, with some missing. Here the sample spans under 300,000 clones, roughly 86% being singletons. The source material was peripheral blood. These receptors all come from a woman in her seventies with active or convalescent COVID-19.

This chain connects TRBV24-1 to TRBJ1-2; 11 bases agree with TRBD1. The CDR3 runs 16 residues. CDR1 is KGHDR and CDR2 is SFDVKD in the germline V gene. After removal of 3 bases from V and 4 bases from J, the junction contained 6 bases not matched to a gene. The chain's CDR3 is CATSDPGTGGGYGYTF. CDR3 nucleotides: TGTGCCACCAGTGATCCCGGGACAGGGGGAGGCTATGGCTACACCTTC.

The count of this clone is one. The chain combines TRBV13 with TRBJ1-1, with D maybe TRBD1 (5 bases). Germline CDR1 and CDR2: PRHDT and FYEKMQ (reference sequence). This CDR3 has 16 residues. V lost 4 bases and J 1 base, leaving 16 bases between the germline ends. CDR3 sequence (DNA): TGTGCCAGCAGCTCCGACAGCGGGCATAGGAACACTGAAGCTTTCTTT. Protein product: CASSSDSGHRNTEAFF. Full variable domain (rest looked up from reference TRBV13 and TRBJ1-1): AAGVIQSPRHLIKEKRETATLKCYPIPRHDTVYWYQQGPGQDPQFLISFYEKMQSDKGSIPDRFSAQQFSDYHSELNMSSLELGDSALYFCASSSDSGHRNTEAFFGQGTRLTVV.

The V call is TRBV7-9, the J call TRBJ1-5; D remains ambiguous. V lost 1 base and J lost 0, with 7 bases in between. CDR3 size: 15 residues. The germline V gene has CDR1 SEHNR and CDR2 FQNEAQ (reference sequence). The CDR3 is CASSLGLGSNQPQHF. The CDR3 bases are TGTGCCAGCAGCTTAGGCCTCGGTAGCAATCAGCCCCAGCATTTT.

As concerns this clone: The same CDR3 also results from other DNA sequences found in this sample. The gene calls are TRBV5-1 and TRBJ2-1, with TRBD2 as a possible D gene (6 bases). From germline, CDR1 is SGHRS and CDR2 YFSETQ. V lost 2 bases and J 0 bases, leaving 9 bases between the germline ends. This CDR3 has 15 amino acids. The CDR3 sequence: CASSFGGSSYNEQFF. The CDR3 nucleotides read TGCGCCAGCAGCTTCGGGGGAAGCTCCTACAATGAGCAGTTCTTC.

The J gene is TRBJ2-1, the V gene TRBV24-1; D perhaps matches TRBD2 (6 bases). V was pared by 4 bases and J by 2 bases, with 14 bases between. The germline gives CDR1 KGHDR, CDR2 SFDVKD. CDR3 length equals 16 residues. CDR3 DNA sequence: TGTGCCACCAGTGACTTAGGGCGGGGAACCTACAATGAGCAGTTCTTC. Protein product: CATSDLGRGTYNEQFF.

The chain joins TRBV18 to TRBJ1-2, with TRBD1 as a possible D gene (6 bases). CDR3 length: 14 residues. The germline V and J ends were trimmed by 5 bases and 0 bases, with 10 bases remaining between them. Germline V gives CDR1 KGHSH, CDR2 LQKENI. The CDR3 spells CASSYRAANYGYTF. In nucleotides, the CDR3 is TGTGCCAGCTCATACAGGGCCGCTAACTATGGCTACACCTTC.

The chain has TRBV6-2 or TRBV6-3 and TRBJ1-1; TRBD1 is a possible D gene (5 bases). Germline CDR1 MNHEY, CDR2 SVGEGT. Trimming removed 6 bases from V and 4 bases from J, with 18 bases in between. CDR3 size: 15 residues. CDR3 sequence reads: CASSPSPPRGTEAFF. CDR3 DNA sequence: TGTGCCAGCAGCCCTAGTCCACCTAGGGGCACTGAAGCTTTCTTT.

The V call is TRBV19, the J call TRBJ1-5, with D unresolved. V lost 2 bases and J lost 5, with 10 bases in between. Germline CDR1 is LNHDA and CDR2 is SQIVND (reference sequence). CDR3 length: 14 residues. Here the CDR3 DNA reads TGTGCCAGTAGTATACTGAACAGTGATCAGCCCCAGCATTTT. It is translated as CASSILNSDQPQHF.

The V gene is TRBV5-4, the J gene TRBJ2-1; TRBD1 matches 10 bases. V shed 2 bases, J shed 5 bases, and the junction held 4 bases outside the gene matches. The CDR3 spans 15 residues. The germline gives CDR1 SGHNT, CDR2 YYREEE (reference sequence). The CDR3 here is CASSLRTGGNNEQFF. CDR3 nucleotide sequence: TGTGCCAGCAGCTTAAGGACAGGGGGGAACAATGAGCAGTTCTTC.

In this sample, this clone turned up once. The rearrangement links TRBV9 to TRBJ2-1; 10 nucleotides agree with TRBD1. CDR1 is SGDLS, CDR2 YYNGEE, per germline. This CDR3 has 16 amino acids. The V and J ends lost 0 bases and 9 bases, in that order; junction bases with no gene match: 9. The CDR3 region is CASSVVVVDRGGEQFF. The CDR3 nucleotides read TGTGCCAGCAGCGTAGTAGTAGTGGACAGGGGGGGTGAGCAGTTCTTC.

The genes are TRBV12-3 or TRBV12-4 and TRBJ1-5; 7 bases fit TRBD1. CDR3 size: 13 residues. Trimming removed 5 bases from V and 3 bases from J; junction bases left unmatched: 1. CDR3 sequence reads: CASSQGVNQPQHF. The CDR3 nucleotides read TGTGCCAGCAGTCAGGGGGTCAATCAGCCCCAGCATTTT.

The chain employs TRBV7-9 and TRBJ1-2; D unclear. Germline CDR1 SEHNR, CDR2 FQNEAQ (reference sequence). The V end lost 5 bases, the J end lost 8 bases, and 21 bases lay between the germline ends. CDR3 size: 15 residues. CDR3 amino acids: CASSPHRDESSGYTF. The CDR3 DNA follows: TGTGCCAGCAGCCCCCACCGGGATGAGAGTTCCGGCTACACCTTC.

The chain carries TRBV7-2 and TRBJ2-3; D possibly corresponds to TRBD2 (5 bases). The germline V and J ends were trimmed by 5 bases and 0 bases, with 12 bases remaining between them. The CDR3 has 15 residues. From germline, CDR1 is SGHTA and CDR2 FQGNSA. The CDR3 here is CASSPGLTSTDTQYF. The CDR3 DNA reads TGTGCCAGCAGCCCCGGACTGACTAGCACAGATACGCAGTATTTT. The complete variable domain, with remaining parts taken from reference TRBV7-2 and TRBJ2-3, reads GAGVSQSPSNKVTEKGKDVELRCDPISGHTALYWYRQSLGQGLEFLIYFQGNSAPDKSGLPSDRFSAERTGGSVSTLTIQRTQQEDSAVYLCASSPGLTSTDTQYFGPGTRLTVL.

The genes are TRBV5-4 and TRBJ2-1, with D perhaps matching TRBD2 (5 bases). Germline CDR1 is SGHNT and CDR2 is YYREEE (reference sequence). This CDR3 comprises 15 residues. Between the trimmed V and J ends, which lost 0 bases and 6 bases, there was a span of 13 bases. CDR3 coding DNA: TGTGCCAGCAGCTTGGCACGGGGAGTCCTCAATGAGCAGTTCTTC. This gives the protein CASSLARGVLNEQFF.

This sequence joins TRBV2 and TRBJ2-2, with 7 bases identical to TRBD1. The CDR3 is made up of 13 amino acids. Germline V lookup: CDR1 SNHLY, CDR2 FYNNEI. With V trimmed by 7 bases and J by 5 bases, 4 bases remained unmatched. The CDR3 DNA is TGTGCCAGCACCCCGACAGGGACCGGGGAGCTGTTTTTT. Protein: CASTPTGTGELFF.

This chain uses TRBV19 with TRBJ1-1, with D hard to call. Looked up from germline, CDR1 is LNHDA and CDR2 is SQIVND (reference sequence). CDR3 length equals 14 residues. V lost 2 bases and J 3 bases, leaving 10 bases between the germline ends. The CDR3 region has the DNA TGTGCCAGTAGTATATTCGCAGGCGACACTGAAGCTTTCTTT. Translated: CASSIFAGDTEAFF.

This rearrangement joins TRBV18 to TRBJ1-2, with 8 bases lining up with TRBD1. After removal of 5 bases from V and 3 bases from J, the junction contained 2 bases not matched to a gene. The CDR3 totals 13 residues. Germline lookup yields CDR1 KGHSH and CDR2 LQKENI. The CDR3, as DNA: TGTGCCAGCTCAACGACAGGGGACTATGGCTACACCTTC. Amino acids: CASSTTGDYGYTF.

The genes are TRBV5-4 and TRBJ2-1; the match to TRBD1 covers 7 bases. V shed 0 bases and J 7 bases; nucleotides not matched to a gene: 7. Germline V CDR1 and CDR2: SGHNT, YYREEE (reference sequence). This CDR3 region has 15 residues. CDR3 DNA sequence: TGTGCCAGCAGCTTGGGGCAGGGGGTTATGAATGAGCAGTTCTTC. Translation gives CASSLGQGVMNEQFF.

The chain employs TRBV7-2 and TRBJ2-7; 7 bases line up with TRBD2. The CDR3 consists of 15 residues. V shed 6 bases and J 1 base; nucleotides not matched to a gene: 9. Germline V CDR1 and CDR2: SGHTA, FQGNSA. The DNA for the CDR3 is TGTGCCAGCAGGGGGGGAGGGGTGCAGTCCTACGAGCAGTACTTC. It specifies CASRGGGVQSYEQYF.

This CDR3 reads CASSLLRGEQIHF. The CDR3 DNA is TGTGCCAGCAGTTTGCTCAGGGGGGAGCAGATCCACTTT. V is TRBV6-5 and J is TRBJ1-6; 7 nucleotides line up with TRBD1. The CDR3 has 13 amino acids. The germline CDR1 and CDR2 sequences are MNHEY and SVGAGI. The ends lost 4 bases at V and 17 bases at J; junction bases unmatched: 11.

The V gene is TRBV9, the J gene TRBJ2-7; 11 positions agree with TRBD2. V lost 2 bases to trimming and J lost 4 bases; unmatched junction nucleotides: 2. Germline values: CDR1 SGDLS, CDR2 YYNGEE. The CDR3 totals 14 residues. DNA for the CDR3: TGTGCCAGCAGCGTTAGCGGGGGGGATTACGAGCAGTACTTC. Translation gives CASSVSGGDYEQYF.

The chain links TRBV6-5 to TRBJ1-5, with D perhaps TRBD1 (6 bases). V lost 6 bases and J lost 7, with 16 bases in between. Looked up from germline, CDR1 is MNHEY and CDR2 is SVGAGI. CDR3 length: 14 residues. CDR3 protein: CASSFTGWGQPQHF. The CDR3, as DNA: TGTGCCAGCAGCTTTACAGGGTGGGGACAGCCCCAGCATTTT.

The chain couples TRBV12-3 or TRBV12-4 to TRBJ1-5; D is unresolved. V was shortened by 6 bases and J by 1 base, with 4 bases between the two germline ends. The length of the CDR3 is 12 residues. CDR3 DNA sequence: TGTGCCAGCAGACAAAGCAATCAGCCCCAGCATTTT. This translates into CASRQSNQPQHF.

This clone was seen a handful of times. This rearrangement joins TRBV3-1 (or the pseudogene TRBV3-2) to TRBJ2-3; a possible D gene is TRBD1 (6 bases). The germline V gene has CDR1 LGHDT and CDR2 YNNKEL (reference sequence). CDR3 length: 16 residues. Trimming stripped 1 base from V and 5 bases from J, with 16 bases between. The CDR3 loop is CASSQGDKKGRDTQYF. As DNA, the CDR3 is TGTGCCAGCAGCCAAGGGGACAAAAAAGGGAGAGATACGCAGTATTTT.

This clone has a single count. This sequence joins TRBV5-8 and TRBJ2-7; 8 nucleotides line up with TRBD1. V dropped 7 bases and J dropped 2; count of bases not matched to a gene: 5. The germline gives CDR1 SGHTS, CDR2 YDEGEE. The CDR3 consists of 13 residues. CDR3 in amino acids: CASGRQGTYEQYF. The CDR3 DNA is TGTGCCAGCGGACGACAGGGGACCTACGAGCAGTACTTC.

This clone appeared a few times. V gene TRBV6-5 combines with J gene TRBJ1-2, with D tentatively TRBD1 (6 bases). This CDR3 spans 15 amino acids. V lost 11 bases and J lost 2, with 21 bases in between. Germline V CDR1 and CDR2: MNHEY, SVGAGI. CDR3 loop: CAGAAGVSTNYGYTF. DNA for the CDR3: TGTGCCGGCGCTGCAGGGGTATCCACCAACTATGGCTACACCTTC.

V and J are TRBV3-1 (or the pseudogene TRBV3-2) and TRBJ2-3; 12 bases are a match to TRBD2. This CDR3 comprises 14 residues. The V segment lost 4 bases and the J segment 5 bases; nucleotides outside the gene matches: 1. The germline gives CDR1 LGHDT, CDR2 YNNKEL (reference sequence). CDR3 amino acids: CASSPTSGGDTQYF. The CDR3 coding sequence is TGTGCCAGCAGCCCGACTAGCGGGGGAGATACGCAGTATTTT.

The rearrangement joins TRBV3-1 (or the pseudogene TRBV3-2) to TRBJ2-5, with 8 bases fitting TRBD2. Germline values: CDR1 LGHDT, CDR2 YNNKEL (reference sequence). CDR3 length: 15 amino acids. J gave up 5 bases and V 5 bases, and 10 bases lay outside the gene matches. Here the CDR3 DNA reads TGTGCCAGCAGCTCCCGGACTAGCTGGGCGGAGACCCAGTACTTC. Its translation: CASSSRTSWAETQYF.

This chain connects TRBV6-5 to TRBJ2-2; 7 nucleotides line up with TRBD2. This CDR3 has 15 amino acids. Per the germline V gene, CDR1 is MNHEY and CDR2 is SVGAGI. J was trimmed by 3 bases and V by 6 bases; bases with no gene match: 7. CDR3 bases: TGTGCCAGCAGGGTCCTAGCGGCTGACACCGGGGAGCTGTTTTTT. Encoded protein: CASRVLAADTGELFF.

The chain has TRBV27 and TRBJ1-6; D remains unclear. The length of the CDR3 is 16 residues. The V end lost 4 bases, the J end lost 0 bases, and 10 bases lay between the germline ends. Germline V gene data show CDR1 as MNHEY and CDR2 as SMNVEV (reference sequence). In DNA form, the CDR3 reads TGTGCCAGCAGTTCCCAGCGGAGCTCCTATAATTCACCCCTCCACTTT. Translating gives CASSSQRSSYNSPLHF.

The count of this clone is one. The CDR3 spells CATSSFSGTGELFF. The CDR3 nucleotides are TGTGCCACCAGCAGTTTCTCAGGCACCGGGGAGCTGTTTTTT. The chain combines TRBV15 with TRBJ2-2, with D hard to call. The CDR3 sequence is 14 residues long. V was trimmed by 3 bases and J by 4 bases, leaving 9 bases between them. The germline V gene has CDR1 LNHNV and CDR2 YYDKDF (reference sequence).

J is TRBJ1-5 and V is TRBV4-2; 8 bases map to TRBD1. From germline, CDR1 is LGHNA and CDR2 YNFKEQ. With 3 bases clipped from V and 4 bases from J, the junction kept 5 bases outside the gene matches. This CDR3 spans 15 amino acids. CDR3 residues: CASSQEDRGNQPQHF. The CDR3, as DNA: TGTGCCAGCAGCCAGGAAGACAGGGGTAATCAGCCCCAGCATTTT.